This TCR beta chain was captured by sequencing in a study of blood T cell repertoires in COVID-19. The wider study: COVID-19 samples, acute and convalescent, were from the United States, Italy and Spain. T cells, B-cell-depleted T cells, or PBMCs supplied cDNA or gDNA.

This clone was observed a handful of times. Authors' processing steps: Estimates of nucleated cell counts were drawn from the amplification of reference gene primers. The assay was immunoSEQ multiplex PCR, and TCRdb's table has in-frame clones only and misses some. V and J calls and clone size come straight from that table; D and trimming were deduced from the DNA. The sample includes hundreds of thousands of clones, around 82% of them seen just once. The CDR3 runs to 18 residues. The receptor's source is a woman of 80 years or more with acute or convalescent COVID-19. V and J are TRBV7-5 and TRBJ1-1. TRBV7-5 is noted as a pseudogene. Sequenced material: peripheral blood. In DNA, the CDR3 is TGTGCCAGAAGCCGAGCCGTATTCGGGGGAAGTTGGGACACTGAAGCTTTCTTT. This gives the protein CARSRAVFGGSWDTEAFF.